The 32 T cell receptor beta chains listed next were all sequenced from one sample in a study of T-cell memory formation after mild COVID-19. TCRdb used MiXCR to reprocess the 5' RACE reads, holding one entry per CDR3 protein. The repertoire holds 200,000 or so distinct CDR3 sequences, with 9% to 10% as singletons. Sequences were obtained from PBMCs or a T cell subset sorted from them (not recorded which). Receptors originate from a man between 18 and 35 years old who had mild COVID-19 (a few samples of this study predate the infection). Cell type and time point are not known.

Ten or more counts support this clonotype. This chain links TRBV3-1 with TRBJ2-3; the D is unclear. V lost 1 base and J lost 0, with 8 bases in between. CDR3 length: 15 residues. CDR1 LGHDT and CDR2 YNNKEL come from the germline V gene (reference sequence). DNA of the CDR3: TGTGCCAGCAGCCAAGCTTGGCGGAGCACAGATACGCAGTATTTT. Protein product: CASSQAWRSTDTQYF.

This chain links TRBV12-3 or TRBV12-4 with TRBJ1-6; TRBD1 might be the D (5 bases). This CDR3 spans 16 amino acids. V was trimmed by 2 bases and J by 6 bases, leaving 14 bases between them. CDR3 DNA: TGTGCCAGCAGTTTATGGGGACCCGGGGGTAATTCACCCCTCCACTTT. Its protein product is CASSLWGPGGNSPLHF.

This clonotype was counted only a few times. The chain has TRBV3-1 and TRBJ2-1, with a weak D call TRBD2 (6 bases). Trimming cost V 3 bases and J 8 bases, with 11 bases left between them. The CDR3 is made up of 13 amino acids. Germline CDR1 is LGHDT and CDR2 is YNNKEL (reference sequence). The CDR3 loop is CASSHLGGDEQFF. The CDR3 coding sequence is TGTGCCAGCAGCCACCTGGGCGGGGATGAGCAGTTCTTC.

The rearrangement joins TRBV5-1 to TRBJ2-3; 8 nucleotides line up with TRBD1. Germline V gene sequence: CDR1 SGHRS, CDR2 YFSETQ. Trimming at V came to 3 bases and at J to 6 bases, leaving 9 bases not matched to a gene. CDR3 length equals 15 residues. CDR3 region: CASSSTGDVADTQYF. The DNA for the CDR3 is TGCGCCAGCAGCTCGACAGGGGACGTAGCGGATACGCAGTATTTT.

As DNA, the CDR3 is TGTGCCAGCACCCCGACTAGCAGCGGGACCGGGGAGCTGTTTTTT. It encodes CASTPTSSGTGELFF. This chain connects TRBV25-1 to TRBJ2-2, with 7 bases that match TRBD2. V lost 7 bases, J lost 5 bases, and 10 bases stayed unmatched. Germline CDR1 MGHDK, CDR2 SYGVNS. The CDR3 runs 15 residues.

This clonotype appeared many times. The rearrangement joins TRBV4-3 to TRBJ2-1; tentatively, D is TRBD2 (5 bases). Trimming took 7 bases from V and 0 from J, leaving 16 bases between them. CDR1 and CDR2 (germline): LGHNA, YSLEER. The CDR3 is 16 amino acids. DNA for the CDR3: TGCGCCAGCACCTCAAGCCGGGGAAGCTCCTACAATGAGCAGTTCTTC. Translated: CASTSSRGSSYNEQFF.

V usage is TRBV6-6 and J usage is TRBJ1-4; D is unclear. This CDR3 has 14 residues. V was trimmed by 6 bases and J by 8 bases, leaving 16 bases between them. From germline, CDR1 is MNHNY and CDR2 SVGAGI (reference sequence). This CDR3 is CASSLPRTGEKLFF. The CDR3 DNA is TGTGCCAGCAGCCTACCCCGGACGGGAGAAAAACTGTTTTTT.

This clonotype turned up a few times. This chain links TRBV7-2 with TRBJ2-7, with 8 bases identical to TRBD2. This CDR3 has 15 amino acids. The germline CDR1 and CDR2 sequences are SGHTA and FQGNSA. Trimming cost V 3 bases and J 2 bases; bases outside gene matches: 6. The DNA of the CDR3 is TGTGCCAGCAGCTTGGGCGGGGGGACGGCCTACGAGCAGTACTTC. Translated, it gives CASSLGGGTAYEQYF.

The chain has TRBV6-2 or TRBV6-3 and TRBJ2-7, with no clear D. Germline values: CDR1 MNHEY, CDR2 SVGEGT. Trimming removed 6 bases at V and 2 bases at J, with 14 bases between. The length of the CDR3 is 14 residues. The CDR3 region has the DNA TGTGCCAGCAGCCGTCACACAATCCCCTACGAGCAGTACGTC. It is translated as CASSRHTIPYEQYV.

This clonotype was seen ten or more times. The CDR3 loop reads CASSEAGLYGYTF. The CDR3 DNA reads TGTGCCAGCAGTGAAGCGGGGCTCTATGGCTACACCTTC. The chain joins TRBV2 to TRBJ1-2, with a weak D call TRBD1 (5 bases). The CDR3 length is 13 residues. V was shortened by 0 bases and J by 4 bases, with 6 bases between the two germline ends. The germline CDR1 and CDR2 sequences are SNHLY and FYNNEI.

The chain couples TRBV5-1 to TRBJ2-2; 7 nucleotides line up with TRBD2. After removal of 3 bases from V and 5 bases from J, the junction contained 4 bases not matched to a gene. The CDR3 consists of 14 residues. Germline values: CDR1 SGHRS, CDR2 YFSETQ. CDR3 in DNA: TGCGCCAGCAGCTACACTAGCGTTACCGGGGAGCTGTTTTTT. Residues: CASSYTSVTGELFF.

This clonotype was seen at least ten times. This sequence joins TRBV9 and TRBJ2-1; D is ambiguous. The CDR3 length is 15 residues. The germline gives CDR1 SGDLS, CDR2 YYNGEE. Trimming removed 4 bases from V and 0 bases from J, with 11 bases in between. The CDR3 bases are TGTGCCAGCAGCCTCGGCCTGAGCTCCTACAATGAGCAGTTCTTC. This translates into CASSLGLSSYNEQFF.

This clonotype was counted a few times. V usage is TRBV7-2 and J usage is TRBJ1-1; D call uncertain. This CDR3 is 12 amino acids long. From germline, CDR1 is SGHTA and CDR2 FQGNSA. Trimming left V 2 bases short and J 11 bases short, with 12 bases between. Written as DNA, the CDR3 is TGTGCCAGCAGCTTATGGCGGGGAACCGCTTTCTTT. Translated: CASSLWRGTAFF.

The table lists this clonotype with many counts. The J gene is TRBJ1-3, the V gene TRBV5-1; a weak D match, TRBD1 (5 bases). Deletions cut 4 bases from V and 3 bases from J, with 17 bases between. CDR1 and CDR2 (germline): SGHRS, YFSETQ. The CDR3 loop spans 16 amino acids. The CDR3 loop is CASSPPGLSSGNTIYF. CDR3 bases: TGCGCCAGCAGCCCTCCGGGACTCTCAAGTGGAAACACCATATATTTT.

There are a few counts of this clonotype. The chain has TRBV6-6 and TRBJ2-1, with D tentatively TRBD1 or TRBD2 (7 bases each). This CDR3 comprises 14 residues. Germline values: CDR1 MNHNY, CDR2 SVGAGI (reference sequence). V dropped 2 bases and J dropped 9 bases, with 14 bases sitting between them. The CDR3 bases are TGTGCCAGCAGTTACGGCCAGGGGGGGGTTGAGCAGTTCTTC. Protein: CASSYGQGGVEQFF.

This clonotype was seen many times. The rearrangement joins TRBV27 to TRBJ2-1; D is unclear. V dropped 3 bases and J dropped 2 bases, with 8 bases sitting between them. The CDR3 spans 14 residues. Germline V lookup: CDR1 MNHEY, CDR2 SMNVEV (reference sequence). DNA for the CDR3: TGTGCCAGCAGTTTGGCCCGGGCCTACAATGAGCAGTTCTTC. Amino acid sequence: CASSLARAYNEQFF.

This clonotype has more than one count but fewer than ten. The chain couples TRBV21-1 to TRBJ1-5; TRBD1, the D gene given by the table, was not confirmed from the DNA. TRBV21-1 is a known pseudogene. CDR3 length: 17 residues. The CDR3 DNA sequence: TGTGCCAGCCTCAGACAGGGCCCCCCTTATAGCAATCAGCCCCAGCATTTT. Translating gives CASLRQGPPYSNQPQHF.

This clonotype appeared a few times. J is TRBJ2-2 and V is TRBV4-3; D is uncertain. With 2 bases removed from V and 2 bases from J, the gap between germline ends came to 3 bases. Germline assignment: CDR1 LGHNA and CDR2 YSLEER. CDR3 length: 13 residues. The CDR3 protein is CASSQTNTGELFF. DNA for the CDR3: TGCGCCAGCAGCCAAACCAACACCGGGGAGCTGTTTTTT.

This chain uses TRBV4-2 with TRBJ1-2; 11 nucleotides match TRBD1. Trimming removed 0 bases from V and 6 bases from J; junction bases left unmatched: 3. Per the germline V gene, CDR1 is LGHNA and CDR2 is YNFKEQ. The CDR3 has 15 residues. The CDR3 coding sequence is TGTGCCAGCAGCCAAGACCGGACAGGGGGCAATGGCTACACCTTC. Amino acid sequence: CASSQDRTGGNGYTF.

This clonotype was counted at least ten times. This rearrangement joins TRBV20-1 to TRBJ2-1; 12 bases align to TRBD2. The germline CDR1 and CDR2 sequences are DFQATT and SNEGSKA (reference sequence). V shed 1 base, J shed 0 bases, and the junction held 1 base outside the gene matches. CDR3 size: 16 residues. CDR3 in amino acids: CSARGLAGDSYNEQFF. DNA of the CDR3: TGCAGTGCTAGAGGACTAGCGGGGGACTCCTACAATGAGCAGTTCTTC.

This clonotype was recorded many times. The chain employs TRBV7-3 and TRBJ2-1; TRBD1 might be the D (7 bases). Trimming pared 2 bases from V and 4 bases from J, leaving 15 bases between. Germline values: CDR1 SGHTA, CDR2 FQGTGA. The CDR3 contains 16 residues. CDR3 coding DNA: TGTGCCAGCAGCTTAGGGGGGACAGCCGGATACAATGAGCAGTTCTTC. Encoded protein: CASSLGGTAGYNEQFF.

This clonotype was counted many times. DNA for the CDR3: TGTGCCAGCAGTTTTTCCAGCCACACATCCTACGAGCAGTACTTC. Its protein product is CASSFSSHTSYEQYF. The chain has TRBV12-3 or TRBV12-4 and TRBJ2-7, with D uncertain. CDR3 length: 15 residues. The ends were cut back, 3 bases at V and 1 base at J, with 13 bases in the middle.

The chain joins TRBV9 to TRBJ1-2; perhaps TRBD1 as D (6 bases). The ends were cut back, 3 bases at V and 4 bases at J, with 16 bases in the middle. The CDR3 has 15 amino acids. Germline CDR1 is SGDLS and CDR2 is YYNGEE. The CDR3 DNA follows: TGTGCCAGCAGCGAGGGACACAGGGATACCTATGGCTACACCTTC. It specifies CASSEGHRDTYGYTF. The entire variable domain, with the rest obtained from reference TRBV9 and TRBJ1-2, is as follows: DSGVTQTPKHLITATGQRVTLRCSPRSGDLSVYWYQQSLDQGLQFLIQYYNGEERAKGNILERFSAQQFPDLHSELNLSSLELGDSALYFCASSEGHRDTYGYTFGSGTRLTVV.

This clonotype was detected ten times or more. This chain uses TRBV20-1 with TRBJ2-6; D remains unclear. The germline gives CDR1 DFQATT, CDR2 SNEGSKA (reference sequence). The CDR3 loop spans 18 amino acids. V lost 5 bases and J lost 2, with 22 bases in between. CDR3 DNA: TGCAGTGCTTCCAATAGACCCCTCTTGAGAGCTGGGGCCAACGTCCTGACTTTC. Its translation is CSASNRPLLRAGANVLTF.

The sample holds many counts of this clonotype. The rearrangement uses TRBV20-1 and TRBJ1-1; D unresolved. CDR3 size: 11 residues. Germline CDR1 reads DFQATT; CDR2 reads SNEGSKA (reference sequence). The ends were cut back, 5 bases at V and 5 bases at J, with 9 bases in the middle. The CDR3 bases are TGCAGTGCTGCCCTTGGGACTGAAGCTTTCTTT. Its protein product is CSAALGTEAFF.

This clonotype was seen ten or more times. The V gene is TRBV20-1, the J gene TRBJ2-3; possibly TRBD1 for D (7 bases). The CDR3 totals 15 residues. Trimming took off 5 bases at V and 0 bases at J, with 15 bases between the two ends. Germline V gives CDR1 DFQATT, CDR2 SNEGSKA (reference sequence). The CDR3 nucleotides are TGCAGTGCTCAGGGGGGTCGGGGCAGCACAGATACGCAGTATTTT. Protein product: CSAQGGRGSTDTQYF.

This clonotype was counted at least ten times. The chain carries TRBV12-3 or TRBV12-4 and TRBJ1-2; TRBD1 is a possible D gene (5 bases). The CDR3 is made up of 14 amino acids. With 5 bases removed from V and 0 bases from J, the gap between germline ends came to 10 bases. CDR3 sequence (DNA): TGTGCCAGCAGTACTCAAGGGGCTAACTATGGCTACACCTTC. Amino acids: CASSTQGANYGYTF.

The V and J genes are TRBV24-1 and TRBJ2-1, with D unclear. Deletions cut 4 bases from V and 5 bases from J, with 8 bases between. The CDR3 is 13 residues long. Germline CDR1 is KGHDR and CDR2 is SFDVKD. CDR3 protein: CATSDSNDNEQFF. CDR3 bases: TGTGCCACCAGTGACTCAAATGACAATGAGCAGTTCTTC.

This clonotype has only a few counts. CDR3 nucleotides: TGTGCCAGCAGTTTACAGGACAGGGGTTACACCATATATTTT. Protein sequence: CASSLQDRGYTIYF. The chain joins TRBV12-3 or TRBV12-4 to TRBJ1-3; 9 bases align to TRBD1. This CDR3 contains 14 residues. J lost 8 bases, V lost 2 bases, and 4 bases had no gene match.

The chain links TRBV18 to TRBJ2-7; D gene unclear. This CDR3 has 15 amino acids. Germline V CDR1 and CDR2: KGHSH, LQKENI. V dropped 0 bases and J dropped 7 bases, with 16 bases sitting between them. The CDR3, as DNA: TGTGCCAGCTCACCACCGTATTCGACTCTGGAGGAGCAGTACTTC. Its translation is CASSPPYSTLEEQYF.

The V call is TRBV5-1, the J call TRBJ1-2; 12 nucleotides line up with TRBD1. The CDR3 runs 18 residues. J was trimmed by 6 bases and V by 1 base; bases with no gene match: 13. Germline assignment: CDR1 SGHRS and CDR2 YFSETQ. The CDR3 coding sequence is TGCGCCAGCAGCTTGAGTACCCGAACCGGGACAGGGGGCGATGGCTACACCTTC. Protein sequence: CASSLSTRTGTGGDGYTF.

This clonotype occurred a few times. V usage is TRBV6-6 and J usage is TRBJ1-6, with 10 bases fitting TRBD1. This CDR3 comprises 15 residues. V lost 2 bases, J lost 7 bases, and 2 bases stayed unmatched. Germline CDR1 MNHNY, CDR2 SVGAGI (reference sequence). In DNA form, the CDR3 reads TGTGCCAGCAGTTACGACAGGGGGCAGAATTCACCCCTCCACTTT. Its protein is CASSYDRGQNSPLHF.